These 23 T cell receptor beta chains were all obtained from the same sample, sequenced in a study of tumor and adjacent non-tumor tissue in lung cancer. The library came from three nested PCR rounds adapted from ARM-PCR protocols. In TCRdb, the multiplex PCR reads were re-called with MiXCR into one record per CDR3 protein. The data show under 85,000 distinct CDR3 sequences, less than 85% seen once. No cell sorting was done before RNA was extracted from the tissue. The normal lung tissue was taken more than 3 cm from the tumor edge. Material for sequencing was distant non-tumor lung tissue. These receptors were taken from an older man with non-small cell lung cancer.

The table lists this clonotype with a count of one. A junction end diverges from the germline sequence, so it may reflect a read error. V gene TRBV13 combines with J gene TRBJ2-7, with TRBD2 as a possible D gene (5 bases). This CDR3 has 13 residues. Looked up from germline, CDR1 is PRHDT and CDR2 is FYEKMQ (reference sequence). This CDR3 is CVSSPLKLVEQYF. Written as DNA, the CDR3 is TGTGTCAGCAGCCCACTAAAACTAGTGGAGCAGTATTTC.

Worth noting for this clonotype: One end of the junction fails to match germline, which may point to a read error. The chain links TRBV11-3 to TRBJ1-1; perhaps TRBD1 as D (5 bases). CDR3 length: 16 amino acids. Looked up from germline, CDR1 is SGHNT and CDR2 is YENEEA. The CDR3 nucleotides are TGTGCCAGTAGCTCCCGGAACAGGACCCTGAACACTGAAGCTTTCTTT. It codes for CASSSRNRTLNTEAFF.

Comments on this clonotype: Without the conserved terminal phenylalanine or tryptophan, this CDR3 likely stems from a read error. Because the CDR3's place on the DNA is in doubt, the DNA is left out and the CDR3 is given as listed by TCRdb. The CDR3 here is CASSSQEFSDTQCY. The chain employs TRBV11-2 and TRBJ2-3; TRBD1, the D gene given by the table, was not confirmed from the DNA. The CDR3 is 14 residues long, ends included. Germline V gives CDR1 SGHAT, CDR2 FQNNGV.

A note on this clonotype: A clone one base away is much larger, so this may be a read error. V is TRBV5-6 and J is TRBJ2-1, with 10 positions matching TRBD2. The germline V gene has CDR1 SGHDT and CDR2 YYEEEE. V was clipped by 0 bases and J by 2 bases; unmatched bases: 20. This CDR3 has 22 residues. CDR3 protein: CASSLDTSGATGGSNPYNEQFF. For the CDR3, the DNA is TGTGCCAGCAGCTTGGACACTAGCGGGGCTACTGGGGGTAGTAATCCCTACAATGAGCAGTTCTTC.

Remarks on this clonotype: Here the CDR3 omits its conserved ending phenylalanine or tryptophan, so a read error is the likely source. It is unclear where the CDR3 begins or ends on the DNA, so no DNA is shown, and the CDR3 is as TCRdb lists it. The V gene is TRBV11-2, the J gene TRBJ2-5; the tabulated D call, TRBD1, remains unverified against the DNA. The CDR3 adds up to 15 amino acids, both ends counted. Germline V gives CDR1 SGHAT, CDR2 FQNNGV. CDR3 region: CASSPGTVGQETRYI.

This clonotype was detected once. At one end the junction does not follow the germline gene, possibly because of a read error. CDR3 region: CASSFLTGTDTQYF. Written as DNA, the CDR3 is TGTGCCAGCAGTTTTTTAACTGGCACAGATACACAGTATTTT. The chain is built from TRBV28 and TRBJ2-3; no clear D. CDR1 MDHEN and CDR2 SYDVKM come from the germline V gene. The CDR3 spans 14 residues.

As for this clonotype: Lacking the conserved final phenylalanine or tryptophan, this CDR3 likely reflects a read error. The chain combines TRBV11-2 with TRBJ2-7, with 8 nucleotides matching TRBD1. Germline values: CDR1 SGHAT, CDR2 FQNNGV. J lost 0 bases, V lost 9 bases, and 7 bases had no gene match. The CDR3 extends over 14 amino acids. The CDR3: CASSMGQVSYEQYI. As DNA, the CDR3 is TGTGCCAGTAGCATGGGACAGGTCTCCTACGAGCAGTACATC.

On this clonotype itself: A much larger clone is a single base away; this may be a read error. This chain links TRBV20-1 with TRBJ2-4; the D gene is possibly TRBD1 (5 bases). V was cut by 4 bases and J by 0 bases, with 10 bases left in between. Germline-derived CDR1 and CDR2 are DFQATT and SNEGSKA (reference sequence). The length of the CDR3 is 14 residues. For the CDR3, the DNA is TGCAGTGCTATGGACACGATAGCCAAAAACATTCAGTACTTC. It translates to CSAMDTIAKNIQYF.

V is TRBV11-3 and J is TRBJ1-1, with TRBD1 as a possible D gene (5 bases). With 3 bases removed from V and 3 bases from J, the gap between germline ends came to 17 bases. The CDR3 extends over 16 amino acids. The germline gives CDR1 SGHNT, CDR2 YENEEA. The CDR3 nucleotides read TGTGCCAGCAGCTTCCGGGACCGAAGCCTCTACACTGAAGCTTTCTTT. As protein: CASSFRDRSLYTEAFF.

As to this clonotype: A junction end diverges from the germline sequence, so it may reflect a read error. The J gene is TRBJ2-2, the V gene TRBV12-3 or TRBV12-4; D is ambiguous. CDR3 length: 15 amino acids. The CDR3 loop reads CTSSHQHGNARELFF. In DNA, the CDR3 is TGTACCAGCAGTCACCAACATGGGAACGCCAGGGAGCTGTTTTTT.

This clonotype has more than one count but fewer than ten. The rearrangement uses TRBV20-1 and TRBJ2-3; maybe TRBD2 (6 bases). V shed 3 bases and J shed 0 bases, with 16 bases lying between them. CDR1 DFQATT and CDR2 SNEGSKA come from the germline V gene (reference sequence). The CDR3 contains 16 residues. CDR3 in DNA: TGCAGTGCTAGTCGGCTTAGCGGAGCTAGCACAGATACGCAGTATTTT. Protein sequence: CSASRLSGASTDTQYF.

The rearrangement uses TRBV11-2 and TRBJ2-1; 9 nucleotides match TRBD2. Germline CDR1 reads SGHAT; CDR2 reads FQNNGV. The CDR3 is made up of 17 amino acids. After removal of 5 bases from V and 6 bases from J, the junction contained 14 bases not matched to a gene. CDR3 in amino acids: CASSTMLAGTFVNEQFF. In DNA form, the CDR3 reads TGTGCCAGCAGCACCATGCTAGCGGGGACATTTGTCAATGAGCAGTTCTTC.

Of note for this clonotype: It is likely a read error, because the conserved phenylalanine at the end of the CDR3 is missing. V and J are TRBV4-2 and TRBJ2-3, with D maybe TRBD1 (5 bases). Looked up from germline, CDR1 is LGHNA and CDR2 is YNFKEQ. CDR3 length: 15 residues. V lost 1 base and J lost 5, with 13 bases in between. CDR3 amino acids: CASSQADRTIDTQYL. The CDR3 DNA reads as TGTGCCAGCAGCCAAGCAGACAGAACCATAGATACGCAGTATTTG.

Regarding this clonotype: An end of the junction does not agree with germline; a read error may underlie this. The gene calls are TRBV6-2 or TRBV6-3 and TRBJ2-1, with TRBD2 matching 11 bases. Per germline, CDR1 MNHEY and CDR2 SVGEGT. The CDR3 extends over 15 amino acids. The CDR3 reads CASTIAGGAAGELFF. CDR3 DNA sequence: TGTGCCAGCACGATAGCGGGAGGGGCGGCGGGTGAGCTGTTCTTC.

The chain combines TRBV20-1 with TRBJ2-1; D perhaps matches TRBD1 (5 bases). Between the trimmed V and J ends, which lost 3 bases and 6 bases, there was a span of 15 bases. This CDR3 spans 14 amino acids. Germline V lookup: CDR1 DFQATT, CDR2 SNEGSKA (reference sequence). The CDR3 loop is CSASLLGARNEQFF. CDR3 coding DNA: TGCAGTGCTAGCCTGCTAGGGGCCCGCAATGAGCAGTTCTTC.

Remarks on this clonotype: One junction end does not reproduce the germline sequence, and a read error may be involved. The chain is built from TRBV5-6 and TRBJ2-7; D is tentatively TRBD1 or TRBD2 (5 bases each). Germline V gene data show CDR1 as SGHDT and CDR2 as YYEEEE. The CDR3 sequence is 17 residues long. The CDR3 protein is CVSSFGGTGKGALEQYF. The CDR3 DNA follows: TGTGTCAGCAGCTTTGGTGGTACCGGGAAAGGGGCCCTCGAGCAGTACTTC.

On this clonotype itself: The junction differs from germline at one of its ends, possibly a read error. V is TRBV6-1 and J is TRBJ2-7; unclear D gene. In germline, CDR1 is MNHNS, CDR2 SASEGT. This CDR3 is built from 13 residues. In DNA, the CDR3 is TGTGATAGCAAGTTCGGCAACTCCTACGAGCAGTACTTT. It codes for CDSKFGNSYEQYF.

As for this clonotype: This clone may be a read error of a much larger clone one base away. The rearrangement uses TRBV6-1 and TRBJ1-4; 7 bases are a match to TRBD1. Germline V gives CDR1 MNHNS, CDR2 SASEGT. The CDR3 extends over 14 amino acids. CDR3 in DNA: TGTGCCAGCACCGACAGGGCAACTAATGAAAAACTGCTTTTT. Amino acids: CASTDRATNEKLLF.

A note on this clonotype: At one end the junction does not follow the germline gene, possibly because of a read error. The V call is TRBV4-2, the J call TRBJ1-2; TRBD1 agrees at 7 bases. The CDR3 is 18 amino acids. Germline assignment: CDR1 LGHNA and CDR2 YNFKEQ. This chain's CDR3 is CASSPRRDSFIRGYGYTF. In DNA, the CDR3 is TGTGCCAGCAGCCCACGGCGGGACAGCTTTATTCGGGGGTATGGCTACACCTTT.

The chain recombines TRBV30 with TRBJ2-3; 9 bases align to TRBD2. The J segment lost 11 bases and the V segment lost 4 bases, leaving 4 bases of the junction unmatched. The CDR3 spans 11 residues. The germline gives CDR1 GTSNPN, CDR2 SVGIG (reference sequence). CDR3 residues: CAWTLAGRQYF. CDR3 DNA: TGTGCCTGGACCCTAGCGGGACGGCAGTATTTT.

In this sample, this clonotype turned up a few times. At one boundary the junction diverges from the germline segment, which might be a read error. This chain uses TRBV6-5 with TRBJ2-2; TRBD1 or TRBD2 may be the D gene (5 bases each). Germline CDR1 MNHEY, CDR2 SVGAGI. This CDR3 has 12 residues. The CDR3 protein is CVSVGAPGELFF. DNA of the CDR3: TGTGTCAGCGTCGGGGCTCCCGGGGAGCTGTTTTTT.

The chain couples TRBV19 to TRBJ2-7; D not certain. Trimming removed 2 bases at V and 5 bases at J, with 13 bases between. The CDR3 runs to 14 residues. Germline CDR1 is LNHDA and CDR2 is SQIVND (reference sequence). The CDR3 bases are TGTGCCAGTAGTATAACGGACGTAGGGAACGAGCAGTACTTC. It translates to CASSITDVGNEQYF.

A note on this clonotype: A read error is possible here, since a much larger clone lies one base away. V is TRBV28 and J is TRBJ2-3; 8 nucleotides align to TRBD2. The CDR3 length is 14 residues. The junction had 5 bases not matched to a gene; V was cut back by 5 bases and J by 4 bases. Per germline, CDR1 MDHEN and CDR2 SYDVKM. CDR3 region: CASSASGRADTQYF. In nucleotides, the CDR3 is TGTGCCAGCAGTGCTAGCGGGCGGGCAGATACGCAGTATTTT. Full variable domain (missing parts from reference TRBV28 and TRBJ2-3): DVKVTQSSRYLVKRTGEKVFLECVQDMDHENMFWYRQDPGLGLRLIYFSYDVKMKEKGDIPEGYSVSREKKERFSLILESASTNQTSMYLCASSASGRADTQYFGPGTRLTVL.